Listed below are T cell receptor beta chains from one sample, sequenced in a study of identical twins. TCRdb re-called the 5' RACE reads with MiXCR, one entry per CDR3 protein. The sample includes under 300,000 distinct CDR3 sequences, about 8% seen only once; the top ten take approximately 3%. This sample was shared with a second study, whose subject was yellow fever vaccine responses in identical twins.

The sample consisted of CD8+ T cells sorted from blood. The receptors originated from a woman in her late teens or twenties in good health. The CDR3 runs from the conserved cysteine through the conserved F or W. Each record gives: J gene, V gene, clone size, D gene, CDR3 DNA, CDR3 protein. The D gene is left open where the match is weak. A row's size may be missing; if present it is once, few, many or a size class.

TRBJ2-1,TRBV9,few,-,TGTGCCAGCAGCCCCGGGGTTTACAATGAGCAGTTCTTC,CASSPGVYNEQFF
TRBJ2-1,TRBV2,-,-,TGTGCCAGCATCTGGAGTTCCGAGCAGTTCTTC,CASIWSSEQFF
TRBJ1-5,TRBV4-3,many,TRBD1,TGCGCCAGCAGCCAAGATGGGACAGGGGGTGATCAGCCCCAGCATTTT,CASSQDGTGGDQPQHF
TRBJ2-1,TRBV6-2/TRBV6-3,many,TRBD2,TGTGCCAGCAGTTTGTCTAGCGGGGGGTACAATGAGCAGTTCTTC,CASSLSSGGYNEQFF
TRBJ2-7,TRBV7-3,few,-,TGTGCCAGCAGCTTCGGGGGTATCGACGAGCAGTACTTC,CASSFGGIDEQYF
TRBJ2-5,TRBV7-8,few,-,TGTGCCAGCAGCTTGTTCCTACAGGAGACCCAGTACTTC,CASSLFLQETQYF
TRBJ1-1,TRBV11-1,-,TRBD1,TGTGCCAGCAGGGACACAGGGGGGACTGAAGCTTTCTTT,CASRDTGGTEAFF
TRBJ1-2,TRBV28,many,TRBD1,TGTGCCAGCAGTCCACCCCCGGACAGGGGAGCCACCTTC,CASSPPPDRGATF
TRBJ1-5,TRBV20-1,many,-,TGCAGTGCTAGAAGCCCCGATAGCAATCAGCCCCAGCATTTT,CSARSPDSNQPQHF
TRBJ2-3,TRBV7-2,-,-,TGTGCCAGCAGCTTACTAGCTGATTTGCAGTATTTT,CASSLLADLQYF
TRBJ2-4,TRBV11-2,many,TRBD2,TGTGCCAGCAGCTTATTCGCACTAGCGGGAGACATTCAGTACTTC,CASSLFALAGDIQYF
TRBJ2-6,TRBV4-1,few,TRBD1,TGCGCCTCCCACGACAGGGGGGTTCTCGGGGCCAACGTCCTGACTTTC,CASHDRGVLGANVLTF
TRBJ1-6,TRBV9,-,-,TGTGCCAGCAGCGTAGACAGGGAAGGCTCCTATAATTCACCCCTCCACTTT,CASSVDREGSYNSPLHF
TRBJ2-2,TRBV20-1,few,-,TGCAGTGCTAGAGATCTCTTTAATGCGGGTGGTACCGGGGAGCTGTTTTTT,CSARDLFNAGGTGELFF
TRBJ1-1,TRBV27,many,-,TGTGCCAGCAGTTTATCGTCGGGGAACACTGAAGCTTTCTTT,CASSLSSGNTEAFF
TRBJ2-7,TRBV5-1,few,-,TGCGCCAGCAGCTTTCGTTCAGGGAGCTCCTACGAGCAGTACTTC,CASSFRSGSSYEQYF
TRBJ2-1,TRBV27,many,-,TGTGCCAGCAGTTTAGGGGCGGGCGGTCTCAACAATGAGCAGTTCTTC,CASSLGAGGLNNEQFF
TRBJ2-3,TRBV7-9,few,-,TGTGCCAGCAGCTTCCGCGCCAGGTCCACAGATACGCAGTATTTT,CASSFRARSTDTQYF
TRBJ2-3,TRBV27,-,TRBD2,TGTGCCAGCAGTACTAGCGGGGGCATCCTTTGGGGGACAGATACGCAGTATTTT,CASSTSGGILWGTDTQYF
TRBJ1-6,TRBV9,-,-,TGTGCCAGCAGCGCAAACAGGGCCGGCGGAAATTCACCCCTCCACTTT,CASSANRAGGNSPLHF
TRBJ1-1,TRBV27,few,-,TGTGCCAGCAGTCCTGGATCCGGGGGCGATGCTTTCTTT,CASSPGSGGDAFF
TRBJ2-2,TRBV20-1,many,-,TGCAGTGGCGGTGGGGTTAACACCGGGGAGCTGTTTTTT,CSGGGVNTGELFF
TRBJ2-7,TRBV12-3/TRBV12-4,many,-,TGTGCCAGCAGTCCCGGCTCCGGGGGAGTTTACGAGCAGTACTTC,CASSPGSGGVYEQYF
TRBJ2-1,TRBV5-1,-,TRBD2,TGCGCCAGCAACCCGGGACTAGCGTTCGATGAGCAGTTCTTC,CASNPGLAFDEQFF
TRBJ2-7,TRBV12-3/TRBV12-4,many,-,TGTGCCAGCAGTTTATATCTAGGGCCCTACGAGCAGTACTTC,CASSLYLGPYEQYF
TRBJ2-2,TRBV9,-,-,TGTGCCAGCAGCCCCTGGCAGGGAAAGAACACCGGGGAGCTGTTTTTT,CASSPWQGKNTGELFF
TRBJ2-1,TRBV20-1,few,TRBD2,TGCAGTGCTGCTATTCCTAGCGGGGGGCACAATGAGCAGTTCTTC,CSAAIPSGGHNEQFF
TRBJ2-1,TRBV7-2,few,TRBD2,TGTGCCAGCAGCTCGCTTAGCGGGGGATTCCTTGAGCAGTTCTTC,CASSSLSGGFLEQFF
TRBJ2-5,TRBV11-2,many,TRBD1,TGTGCCAGCAGCTTCCCCCGACAGGGGGTTTACCCACAAGAGACCCAGTACTTC,CASSFPRQGVYPQETQYF
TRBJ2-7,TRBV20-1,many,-,TGCAGTGCTAGAGATCGGGATTATCCTTCCTACGAGCAGTACTTC,CSARDRDYPSYEQYF
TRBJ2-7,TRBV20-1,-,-,TGCAGTGCTAGGACGGACCTCAACTACGAGCAGTACTTC,CSARTDLNYEQYF